This T cell receptor (beta chain) was captured by sequencing in a study of PD-1 blockade in classical Hodgkin lymphoma. The table came from immunoSEQ multiplex PCR; TCRdb's copy has only in-frame clones and leaves some out. Of under 30,000 clones in the sample, about 81% were seen once. V was cut by 5 bases and J by 6 bases, with 10 bases left in between. The germline V gene encodes CDR1 ENHRY and CDR2 SYGVKD. This CDR3 spans 13 amino acids. Sample time point: cycle 4 day 1 (C4D1), after five to seven weeks of nivolumab. Exposure to brentuximab vedotin varied, and each patient had relapsed following autologous stem cell transplantation.

This sequence joins TRBV10-3 and TRBJ2-2; D is perhaps TRBD2 (6 bases). The sample was peripheral blood mononuclear cells (PBMCs), taken before the fourth cycle of nivolumab. The TCR sequence derives from a human donor with classical Hodgkin lymphoma. CDR3 bases: TGTGCCATCAGTCCGGGGAGGTCCGGGGAGCTGTTTTTT. Residues: CAISPGRSGELFF.